This T cell receptor beta chain appears in the sequencing data of a study of shared clonotypes between healthy human individuals. Broader study findings: A reduction in generation probabilities was seen for non-shared clonotypes relative to those shared by all four donors.

For this clone: Its antigen is as yet unknown.

TCRdb's table, derived via immunoSEQ multiplex PCR, lists solely in-frame clones and lacks some. The sample has approximately 620,000 clones; more than 95% are singletons. V was cut by 2 bases and J by 1 base, with 18 bases left in between. CDR3 size: 17 residues. Germline V gene lookup returns CDR1 SGHDT and CDR2 YYEEEE. The chain links TRBV5-6 to TRBJ1-1; D might be TRBD1 (5 bases). The material sequenced was naive CD4+ T cells sorted from blood. Subset reported: CD45RA+ positively selected. The clonotype was recovered from a woman in her 30s in good health. The CDR3 spells CASSFLAFGGRNTEAFF. In DNA, the CDR3 is TGTGCCAGCAGCTTCCTTGCGTTCGGGGGTCGGAACACTGAAGCTTTCTTT.